The clone carrying this T cell receptor beta chain was observed many times. These data belong to a study of T cells in Graves' hyperthyroidism and ophthalmopathy. Overall study: Peripheral blood specimens were obtained at initial diagnosis, prior to any treatment.

With 3 bases removed from V and 7 bases from J, the gap between germline ends came to 12 bases. Per germline, CDR1 KGHSH and CDR2 LQKENI. This CDR3 is built from 14 residues. Stable Graves' hyperthyroidism denoted no ophthalmopathy progression over 18 months. Patients were excluded because of uncontrolled infection, other autoimmune disease, pregnancy or lactation. PBMCs were derived from about 10 ml fresh peripheral blood. RNA transcripts served as the template for amplifying TCR beta CDR3 regions. RT-PCR in the first round (using the HTBI primer set) targeted the TCR CDR3. A single record per CDR3 protein comes from TCRdb applying MiXCR to the multiplex PCR reads. The data show 90,000 to 120,000 distinct CDR3 sequences, about 15% seen once.

The chain links TRBV18 to TRBJ1-4; D unclear. The receptor comes from a woman in her forties or fifties with Graves' hyperthyroidism. Sequencing was done on a sample of blood. The CDR3 loop is CASSPMKGTEKLFF. Here the CDR3 DNA reads TGTGCCAGCTCACCTATGAAGGGTACTGAAAAACTGTTTTTT.